This T cell receptor (beta chain) was documented in a study of T cells in Graves' hyperthyroidism and ophthalmopathy. The TCR beta CDR3 regions underwent amplification using RNA transcripts as the source. HTBI primers drove first-round RT-PCR of the TCR CDR3. One entry per CDR3 protein, called by TCRdb with MiXCR from the multiplex PCR reads. Of 600,000 or so distinct CDR3 sequences listed, roughly 14% were seen once; the top ten hold roughly an eighth. Germline V gives CDR1 DFQATT, CDR2 SNEGSKA (reference sequence). The CDR3 has 14 amino acids. Trimming stripped 6 bases from V and 3 bases from J, with 16 bases between.

This TCR was recovered from a woman aged 50 to 60 with Graves' ophthalmopathy. This chain joins TRBV20-1 and TRBJ2-3; D ambiguous. The sequenced sample was blood. CDR3 DNA: TGCAGTGCCCCGAACCGGGCTGTGACAGATACGCAGTATTTT. Its protein is CSAPNRAVTDTQYF.